This section outlines one TCR beta chain sequence together with its context. What it binds is not known. Generated by immunoSEQ multiplex PCR, the TCRdb table keeps only in-frame clones and is missing some. The repertoire holds about 54,000 clones, with approximately 83% as singletons. This sample was taken from a study of T cells in localized non-small cell lung cancer. Study-wide results and limits: Median around 56 top-100 tumor clones were shared with paired adjacent lung. Clonality of T cells reached its maximum in uninvolved adjacent lung, surpassing tumor.

With V trimmed by 4 bases and J by 7 bases, 6 bases remained unmatched. In germline, CDR1 is PRHDT, CDR2 FYEKMQ (reference sequence). CDR3 length: 15 amino acids. The chain couples TRBV13 to TRBJ1-6; 8 bases are shared with TRBD1. The specimen comprised peripheral blood, sampled before any cancer treatment. This receptor was obtained from a female donor of 60 years or more with stage II squamous cell lung carcinoma. CDR3 in amino acids: CASSSRQGWNSPLHF. In DNA, the CDR3 is TGTGCCAGCAGCTCCCGACAGGGGTGGAATTCACCCCTCCACTTT.